Shown below are 18 T cell receptor beta chains from a single sample sequenced in a study of neurological immune-mediated disorders. TCRdb reprocessed the 5' RACE reads via MiXCR and lists one record per CDR3 protein. The data hold roughly 52,000 distinct CDR3 sequences, with approximately 5.8% observed a single time. Sequencing used CD4+ T cells from blood. The receptor source for this set is a woman aged 18-35 years with multiple sclerosis.

The chain recombines TRBV20-1 with TRBJ2-7; D uncertain. Deletions cut 3 bases from V and 2 bases from J, with 14 bases between. Germline V CDR1 and CDR2: DFQATT, SNEGSKA (reference sequence). The CDR3 loop spans 14 amino acids. This CDR3 reads CSARANSEPYEQYF. The CDR3 DNA sequence: TGCAGTGCTAGGGCCAATAGTGAGCCCTACGAGCAGTACTTC.

This clonotype was detected ten times or more. The rearrangement uses TRBV3-1 and TRBJ2-3, with D maybe TRBD2 (6 bases). The CDR3 totals 18 residues. Trimming took off 1 base at V and 0 bases at J, with 17 bases between the two ends. CDR1 and CDR2 from the germline V gene are LGHDT and YNNKEL (reference sequence). The CDR3 coding sequence is TGTGCCAGCAGCCAAGCCAGTGGGGGGTCCTCTAGCACAGATACGCAGTATTTT. This gives the protein CASSQASGGSSSTDTQYF.

Only a few counts were recorded for this clonotype. The V gene is TRBV7-8, the J gene TRBJ2-1; 9 positions match TRBD1. The end of the DNA fits TRBJ2-5 better, so the J call may be wrong. The germline CDR1 and CDR2 sequences are SGHVS and FQNEAQ. The CDR3 length is 16 residues. The CDR3 DNA reads TGTGCCAGCAGCTTGACAGGGGGTCTTCGGGTAGAGACCCAGTACTTC. Translation gives CASSLTGGLRVETQYF.

This clonotype was seen many times. The rearrangement joins TRBV20-1 to TRBJ2-1, with TRBD1 matching over 8 bases. V shed 3 bases and J 3 bases; nucleotides not matched to a gene: 13. CDR1 is DFQATT, CDR2 SNEGSKA, per germline (reference sequence). CDR3 length equals 17 residues. Here the CDR3 DNA reads TGCAGTGCTAGGGCCACCCCTGGACAGGGTAACTACAATGAGCAGTTCTTC. It specifies CSARATPGQGNYNEQFF.

The sample holds many counts of this clonotype. This rearrangement joins TRBV7-8 to TRBJ2-3, with TRBD2 as a possible D gene (6 bases). CDR3 length: 13 amino acids. Trimming removed 7 bases from V and 6 bases from J, with 14 bases in between. The germline gives CDR1 SGHVS, CDR2 FQNEAQ. Here the CDR3 reads CASTHWEADTQYF. Here the CDR3 DNA reads TGTGCCAGCACGCATTGGGAGGCTGATACGCAGTATTTT.

This clonotype was recorded at least ten times. The chain is built from TRBV11-3 and TRBJ2-5; D uncertain. The length of the CDR3 is 15 residues. V lost 5 bases to trimming and J lost 0 bases, with 13 bases between them. Germline-derived CDR1 and CDR2 are SGHNT and YENEEA. The CDR3: CASSLSSWDQETQYF. Written as DNA, the CDR3 is TGTGCCAGCAGCCTAAGCTCGTGGGACCAAGAGACCCAGTACTTC.

This clonotype was picked up a small number of times. V is TRBV20-1 and J is TRBJ2-7; D unclear. Germline loops: CDR1 DFQATT, CDR2 SNEGSKA (reference sequence). The V end was cut by 5 bases, the J end by 5 bases, with 7 bases between. The CDR3 has 10 residues. Here the CDR3 reads CSAGRNEQYF. The DNA for the CDR3 is TGCAGTGCTGGACGGAACGAGCAGTACTTC.

This clonotype was picked up many times. V is TRBV12-3 or TRBV12-4 and J is TRBJ1-2, with unresolved D. This CDR3 spans 15 amino acids. V was trimmed by 0 bases and J by 8 bases, leaving 16 bases between them. The CDR3 nucleotides are TGTGCCAGCAGTTTAGCTATCGCGCCTATCGGGGGCTACACCTTC. It specifies CASSLAIAPIGGYTF.

The chain couples TRBV12-3 or TRBV12-4 to TRBJ2-1, with 11 nucleotides matching TRBD2. J lost 4 bases, V lost 5 bases, and 4 bases had no gene match. The length of the CDR3 is 15 residues. CDR3 nucleotides: TGTGCCAGCAGTAGGGGACTAGCGGATTACAATGAGCAGTTCTTC. As protein: CASSRGLADYNEQFF.

This clonotype has a count of ten or more. The chain links TRBV20-1 to TRBJ2-3; the D is unclear. The germline V gene encodes CDR1 DFQATT and CDR2 SNEGSKA (reference sequence). This CDR3 region has 12 residues. The CDR3 is CSAPLGADTQYF. CDR3 in DNA: TGCAGCGCCCCCCTAGGAGCAGATACGCAGTATTTT.

This clonotype was counted ten times or more. The chain recombines TRBV20-1 with TRBJ2-1, with TRBD2 matching over 11 bases. V lost 8 bases and J lost 1; bases outside the gene matches: 7. Germline lookup yields CDR1 DFQATT and CDR2 SNEGSKA (reference sequence). This CDR3 is built from 15 residues. CDR3 DNA sequence: TGCAGTCCGCTACCTAGCGGGAGGTCCTACAATGAGCAGTTCTTC. This gives the protein CSPLPSGRSYNEQFF.

This clonotype was counted at least ten times. The chain combines TRBV18 with TRBJ1-1; D is possibly TRBD1 (6 bases). Trimming removed 5 bases from V and 6 bases from J, with 13 bases in between. Germline CDR1 KGHSH, CDR2 LQKENI. The length of the CDR3 is 13 residues. CDR3 nucleotides: TGTGCCAGCTCATCCGAATCAGGGGCTGAAGCTTTCTTT. This encodes CASSSESGAEAFF.

In its sample, this clonotype was seen many times. The chain carries TRBV5-5 and TRBJ2-2; 7 nucleotides match TRBD2. J was trimmed by 3 bases and V by 3 bases; bases with no gene match: 8. The CDR3 has 16 residues. Germline V gene lookup returns CDR1 SGHKS and CDR2 YYEKEE (reference sequence). CDR3 in amino acids: CASSWGGVPDTGELFF. CDR3 coding DNA: TGTGCCAGCAGCTGGGGGGGGGTGCCCGACACCGGGGAGCTGTTTTTT.

This clonotype showed up many times. This chain connects TRBV5-5 to TRBJ1-5; the match to TRBD1 covers 8 bases. The CDR3 runs 14 residues. The V segment lost 4 bases and the J segment 6 bases; nucleotides outside the gene matches: 6. The germline gives CDR1 SGHKS, CDR2 YYEKEE (reference sequence). Here the CDR3 DNA reads TGTGCCAGCAGCCCGACAGGGGCGGGTCAGCCCCAGCATTTT. It yields the protein CASSPTGAGQPQHF.

This clonotype was counted at least ten times. The V and J genes are TRBV4-1 and TRBJ1-1; D ambiguous. CDR1 is MGHRA and CDR2 is YSYEKL in the germline V gene. The V end lost 1 base, the J end lost 1 base, and 7 bases lay between the germline ends. The CDR3 extends over 14 amino acids. The CDR3 DNA reads as TGCGCCAGCAGCCAAGTCTATCAGAACACTGAAGCTTTCTTT. It is translated as CASSQVYQNTEAFF.

This clonotype was detected ten times or more. This rearrangement joins TRBV20-1 to TRBJ2-3; no definite D call. V gave up 3 bases and J gave up 5 bases, with 12 bases separating them. The CDR3 sequence is 13 residues long. Germline CDR1 reads DFQATT; CDR2 reads SNEGSKA (reference sequence). The CDR3 reads CSASMVGVDTQYF. The DNA of the CDR3 is TGCAGTGCTAGCATGGTGGGTGTAGATACGCAGTATTTT.

The sample holds many counts of this clonotype. V gene TRBV6-5 combines with J gene TRBJ1-3; the match to TRBD1 covers 9 bases. CDR1 is MNHEY and CDR2 is SVGAGI in the germline V gene. Trimming cost V 8 bases and J 4 bases; bases outside gene matches: 3. The CDR3 contains 13 residues. The CDR3 nucleotides are TGTGCCAGCGGAACAGGGGGCGGAAACACCATATATTTT. Translation gives CASGTGGGNTIYF.

This chain links TRBV7-2 with TRBJ2-7, with 7 positions matching TRBD2. J was trimmed by 7 bases and V by 3 bases; bases with no gene match: 9. Germline V gene data show CDR1 as SGHTA and CDR2 as FQGNSA. The CDR3 consists of 14 residues. The CDR3 loop reads CASSFAGDSREQYF. The CDR3 coding sequence is TGTGCCAGCAGCTTTGCGGGGGATTCGAGGGAGCAGTACTTC.